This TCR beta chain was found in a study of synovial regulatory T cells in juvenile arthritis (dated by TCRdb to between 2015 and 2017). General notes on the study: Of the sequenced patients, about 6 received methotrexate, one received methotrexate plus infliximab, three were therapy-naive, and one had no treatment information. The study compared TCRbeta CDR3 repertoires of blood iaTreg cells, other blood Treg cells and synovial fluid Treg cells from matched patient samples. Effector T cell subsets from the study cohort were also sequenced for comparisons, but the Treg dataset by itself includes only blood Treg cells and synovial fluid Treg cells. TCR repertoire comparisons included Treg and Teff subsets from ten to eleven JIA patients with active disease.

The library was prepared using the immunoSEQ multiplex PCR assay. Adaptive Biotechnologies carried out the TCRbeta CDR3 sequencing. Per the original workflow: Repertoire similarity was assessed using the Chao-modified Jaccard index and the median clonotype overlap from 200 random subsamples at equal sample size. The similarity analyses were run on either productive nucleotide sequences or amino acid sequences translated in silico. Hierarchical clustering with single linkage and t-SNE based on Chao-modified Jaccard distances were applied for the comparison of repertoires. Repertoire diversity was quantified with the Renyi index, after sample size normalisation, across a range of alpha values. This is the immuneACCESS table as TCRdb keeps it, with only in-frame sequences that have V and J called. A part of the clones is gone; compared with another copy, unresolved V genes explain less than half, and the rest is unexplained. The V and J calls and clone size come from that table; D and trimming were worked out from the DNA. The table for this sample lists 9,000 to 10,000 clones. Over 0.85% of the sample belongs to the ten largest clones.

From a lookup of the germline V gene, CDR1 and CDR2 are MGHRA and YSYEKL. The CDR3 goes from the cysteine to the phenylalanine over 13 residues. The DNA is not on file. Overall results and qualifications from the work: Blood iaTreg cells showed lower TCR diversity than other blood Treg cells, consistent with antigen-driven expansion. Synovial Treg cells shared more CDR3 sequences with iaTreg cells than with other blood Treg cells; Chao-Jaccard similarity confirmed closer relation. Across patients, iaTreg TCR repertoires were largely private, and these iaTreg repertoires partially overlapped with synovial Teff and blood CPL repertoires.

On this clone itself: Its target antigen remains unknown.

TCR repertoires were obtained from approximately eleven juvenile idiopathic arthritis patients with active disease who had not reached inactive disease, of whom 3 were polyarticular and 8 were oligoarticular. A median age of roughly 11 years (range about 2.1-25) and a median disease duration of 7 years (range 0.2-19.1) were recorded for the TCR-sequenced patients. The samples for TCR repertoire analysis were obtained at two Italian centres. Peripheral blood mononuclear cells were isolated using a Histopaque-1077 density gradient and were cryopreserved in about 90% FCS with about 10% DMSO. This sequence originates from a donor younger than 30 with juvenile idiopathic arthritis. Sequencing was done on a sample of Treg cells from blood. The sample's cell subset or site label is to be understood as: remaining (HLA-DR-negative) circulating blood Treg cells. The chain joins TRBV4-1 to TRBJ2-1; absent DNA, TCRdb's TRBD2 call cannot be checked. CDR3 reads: CASSHGGYNEQFF.